A single sample is the source of the 18 T cell receptor beta chains below, sequenced in a study of blood T cell repertoires in COVID-19. Sequencing used immunoSEQ multiplex PCR; TCRdb keeps in-frame clones, though not all of them. The sample has more than 200,000 clones; around 84% are singletons. The sample consisted of peripheral blood. The receptors here all came from a woman older than 75 with COVID-19, enrolled during active disease.

This clone was seen just once. The V call is TRBV5-6, the J call TRBJ2-7, with a weak D call TRBD1 (6 bases). The CDR3 has 14 residues. V was shortened by 2 bases and J by 0 bases, with 9 bases between the two germline ends. Germline V CDR1 and CDR2: SGHDT, YYEEEE. CDR3 DNA sequence: TGTGCCAGCAGCTTCCAGGGGCACTCCTACGAGCAGTACTTC. Its translation: CASSFQGHSYEQYF.

The chain carries TRBV5-1 and TRBJ2-3; 7 nucleotides line up with TRBD1. J gave up 1 base and V 4 bases, and 3 bases lay outside the gene matches. Germline V gene lookup returns CDR1 SGHRS and CDR2 YFSETQ. The length of the CDR3 is 14 residues. The CDR3 is CASSPTGGTDTQYF. The CDR3 nucleotides are TGCGCCAGCAGCCCAACAGGGGGCACAGATACGCAGTATTTT.

The genes are TRBV6-2 or TRBV6-3 and TRBJ2-3, with D possibly TRBD1 on 6 matching bases. Trimming stripped 4 bases from V and 3 bases from J, with 26 bases between. Germline CDR1 reads MNHEY; CDR2 reads SVGEGT. This CDR3 contains 19 residues. The CDR3 region is CASSSNPFLQGTRTDTQYF. For the CDR3, the DNA is TGTGCCAGCAGTTCCAACCCTTTCTTACAGGGTACGCGGACAGATACGCAGTATTTT.

The chain has TRBV12-2 and TRBJ2-4; the table's D gene call, TRBD2, was not cross checked with the DNA. TRBV12-2 represents a pseudogene. The CDR3 extends over 16 amino acids. CDR3 residues: CASRFPRLQAKNIQYF. The CDR3 DNA is TGTGCAAGTCGCTTCCCCAGACTCCAGGCCAAAAACATTCAGTACTTC.

The V and J genes are TRBV6-5 and TRBJ1-5; D remains unclear. The V end lost 6 bases, the J end lost 2 bases, and 8 bases lay between the germline ends. Germline CDR1 and CDR2: MNHEY and SVGAGI. CDR3 size: 13 residues. The CDR3 is CASRRSGNQPQHF. The CDR3 region has the DNA TGTGCCAGCAGGAGATCGGGCAATCAGCCCCAGCATTTT.

This clone is a singleton in its sample. CDR3 bases: TGTGCCAGCAGCTCCGCGGGCAGTGTTATCGAAAAACTGTTTTTT. Translating gives CASSSAGSVIEKLFF. The genes are TRBV7-9 and TRBJ1-4; D gene uncertain. Trimming took off 4 bases at V and 8 bases at J, with 17 bases between the two ends. Germline assignment: CDR1 SEHNR and CDR2 FQNEAQ (reference sequence). The CDR3 has 15 residues.

The V call is TRBV7-9, the J call TRBJ1-1, with a weak D call TRBD1 (5 bases). Between the trimmed V and J ends, which lost 1 base and 11 bases, there was a span of 14 bases. Germline V lookup: CDR1 SEHNR, CDR2 FQNEAQ (reference sequence). The CDR3 consists of 13 residues. CDR3 coding DNA: TGTGCCAGCAGCTTAGAGGTTGGGGCAGGGGCTTTCTTT. It is translated as CASSLEVGAGAFF.

The chain recombines TRBV7-2 with TRBJ1-6; D is ambiguous. The CDR3 spans 14 residues. From germline, CDR1 is SGHTA and CDR2 FQGNSA. The V end was cut by 3 bases, the J end by 3 bases, with 6 bases between. CDR3 sequence (DNA): TGTGCCAGCAGCTTGAGCGTCTATAATTCACCCCTCCACTTT. Translating gives CASSLSVYNSPLHF. The whole variable domain, filled in from reference TRBV7-2 and TRBJ1-6, reads GAGVSQSPSNKVTEKGKDVELRCDPISGHTALYWYRQSLGQGLEFLIYFQGNSAPDKSGLPSDRFSAERTGGSVSTLTIQRTQQEDSAVYLCASSLSVYNSPLHFGNGTRLTVT.

The chain recombines TRBV4-1 with TRBJ1-2; 7 bases fit TRBD1. Germline CDR1 and CDR2: MGHRA and YSYEKL. The CDR3 is made up of 15 amino acids. After removal of 4 bases from V and 7 bases from J, the junction contained 12 bases not matched to a gene. The CDR3 region has the DNA TGCGCCAGCAGCCCGCAAGATGGGGACAGCCGTGGCTACACCTTC. It is translated as CASSPQDGDSRGYTF.

The rearrangement links TRBV4-2 to TRBJ1-2, with 8 bases aligning to TRBD1. Germline V gives CDR1 LGHNA, CDR2 YNFKEQ. Trimming at V came to 1 base and at J to 3 bases, leaving 4 bases not matched to a gene. The CDR3 is 15 amino acids. CDR3 amino acids: CASSQGTGIDYGYTF. CDR3 in DNA: TGTGCCAGCAGCCAAGGGACAGGGATAGACTATGGCTACACCTTC.

The V gene is TRBV29-1, the J gene TRBJ2-7; 7 nucleotides align to TRBD2. CDR1 and CDR2 (germline): SQVTM, ANQGSEA. With V trimmed by 7 bases and J by 0 bases, 12 bases remained unmatched. The CDR3 loop spans 15 amino acids. CDR3 nucleotide sequence: TGCAGCGCCGTAACGGGACGGGAGGCCTCCTACGAGCAGTACTTC. Its protein is CSAVTGREASYEQYF.

V usage is TRBV29-1 and J usage is TRBJ2-7; the D is unclear. Germline CDR1 reads SQVTM; CDR2 reads ANQGSEA. Trimming pared 7 bases from V and 6 bases from J, leaving 13 bases between. The CDR3 runs 11 residues. CDR3 DNA sequence: TGCAGCGCGACTGCAGGAAGCGAGCAGTACTTC. This translates into CSATAGSEQYF.

This rearrangement joins TRBV30 to TRBJ1-2; 7 nucleotides line up with TRBD1. Trimming took 0 bases from V and 8 from J; bases not matched to a gene: 12. The length of the CDR3 is 15 residues. Per the germline V gene, CDR1 is GTSNPN and CDR2 is SVGIG (reference sequence). CDR3 nucleotides: TGTGCCTGGAGTGTAAAGGGATCCGGCAGGGGGGGCTACACCTTC. Translation gives CAWSVKGSGRGGYTF.

To note about this clone: The sample contains more than one DNA sequence encoding this CDR3. The gene calls are TRBV7-9 and TRBJ2-3; D may be TRBD1 (6 bases). Germline V gene data show CDR1 as SEHNR and CDR2 as FQNEAQ (reference sequence). The V end lost 8 bases, the J end lost 1 base, and 16 bases lay between the germline ends. The CDR3 loop spans 15 amino acids. The DNA for the CDR3 is TGTGCCAGCTCTTCCCGGGACACCCGCACAGATACGCAGTATTTT. This gives the protein CASSSRDTRTDTQYF.

This chain uses TRBV7-9 with TRBJ1-4, with TRBD1 matching 9 bases. V lost 5 bases to trimming and J lost 3 bases; unmatched junction nucleotides: 7. CDR1 SEHNR and CDR2 FQNEAQ come from the germline V gene (reference sequence). The CDR3 extends over 16 amino acids. CDR3 in DNA: TGTGCCAGCAGCAGAACCGGACAGGGGTCTAATGAAAAACTGTTTTTT. Its translation: CASSRTGQGSNEKLFF.

This chain joins TRBV19 and TRBJ1-1; weak D call: TRBD1 (6 bases). The germline CDR1 and CDR2 sequences are LNHDA and SQIVND (reference sequence). The V gene lost 8 bases and the J gene lost 2 bases, with 15 bases spanning the gap. CDR3 length: 14 residues. The CDR3 DNA sequence: TGTGCCAGTCAGGGGATAGGCGAAAACACTGAAGCTTTCTTT. It is translated as CASQGIGENTEAFF.

This clone has just one count. This chain uses TRBV12-3 or TRBV12-4 with TRBJ1-2; 7 bases align to TRBD1. With 3 bases clipped from V and 3 bases from J, the junction kept 1 base outside the gene matches. CDR3 length: 13 residues. CDR3 loop: CASSLGTDYGYTF. CDR3 in DNA: TGTGCCAGCAGTTTGGGGACAGACTATGGCTACACCTTC.

This clone was seen just once. This chain links TRBV24-1 with TRBJ1-5, with 9 bases matching TRBD1. V lost 6 bases and J lost 4; bases outside the gene matches: 9. Germline V CDR1 and CDR2: KGHDR, SFDVKD. The CDR3 is made up of 16 amino acids. CDR3 region: CATSSTGGSWNQPQHF. In nucleotides, the CDR3 is TGTGCCACCAGTTCTACAGGGGGCAGTTGGAATCAGCCCCAGCATTTT.